The 28 T cell receptor beta chains below all came from one sample that was sequenced in a study of shared clonotypes between healthy human individuals. This table comes from immunoSEQ multiplex PCR, and its TCRdb copy is limited to in-frame clones, with some not included. This sample has some 1,600,000 clones; 95% to 99% occur once, and the top ten carry less than 0.55%. Material: naive CD4+ T cells sorted from blood. Subset meaning: CD45RA+ positively selected. The receptors originated from a man aged 30 to 45 in good health.

This rearrangement joins TRBV2 to TRBJ1-5; possibly TRBD1 for D (6 bases). V lost 5 bases and J 1 base, leaving 12 bases between the germline ends. CDR1 SNHLY and CDR2 FYNNEI come from the germline V gene. The CDR3 extends over 15 amino acids. The CDR3 nucleotides are TGTGCCAGCAGTCCTGAGGGGGGAAGCAATCAGCCCCAGCATTTT. Translating it yields CASSPEGGSNQPQHF.

The gene calls are TRBV5-4 and TRBJ2-2; 13 bases line up with TRBD2. Per germline, CDR1 SGHNT and CDR2 YYREEE (reference sequence). V shed 2 bases and J 2 bases; nucleotides not matched to a gene: 3. The CDR3 spans 17 residues. This CDR3 reads CASSFGTSGINTGELFF. The CDR3 DNA reads as TGTGCCAGCAGCTTCGGGACTAGCGGGATTAACACCGGGGAGCTGTTTTTT.

CDR3 sequence: CASSPRAGGKGTQYF. CDR3 nucleotide sequence: TGTGCCAGCTCACCACGAGCGGGAGGAAAGGGGACCCAGTACTTC. The chain has TRBV18 and TRBJ2-5; 9 bases align to TRBD2. CDR3 length: 15 amino acids. CDR1 is KGHSH, CDR2 LQKENI, per germline. V shed 1 base and J 7 bases; nucleotides not matched to a gene: 7.

This chain joins TRBV30 and TRBJ2-7; 9 nucleotides line up with TRBD2. The germline V gene has CDR1 GTSNPN and CDR2 SVGIG (reference sequence). With 5 bases clipped from V and 1 base from J, the junction kept 9 bases outside the gene matches. CDR3 size: 15 residues. In DNA, the CDR3 is TGTGCCTGGGGTAGGGGCGGGAGGGTGTCCTACGAGCAGTACTTC. Protein product: CAWGRGGRVSYEQYF.

CDR3 loop: CASSSLHPRGQNTEAFF. The CDR3 DNA reads as TGTGCCAGCAGTTCATTACACCCCCGGGGACAGAACACTGAAGCTTTCTTT. The chain couples TRBV28 to TRBJ1-1; D may be TRBD1 (6 bases). Germline CDR1 reads MDHEN; CDR2 reads SYDVKM. Trimming took off 4 bases at V and 1 base at J, with 19 bases between the two ends. The CDR3 spans 17 residues.

J is TRBJ1-4 and V is TRBV6-5, with D tentatively TRBD1 (6 bases). This CDR3 is 16 amino acids long. The germline V and J ends were trimmed by 4 bases and 4 bases, with 16 bases remaining between them. Germline values: CDR1 MNHEY, CDR2 SVGAGI. CDR3 nucleotide sequence: TGTGCCAGCAGTTCGGGCCACGGGGGCCTTAATGAAAAACTGTTTTTT. Protein product: CASSSGHGGLNEKLFF.

The chain has TRBV9 and TRBJ1-2; tentatively, D is TRBD1 (5 bases). Germline values: CDR1 SGDLS, CDR2 YYNGEE. The CDR3 consists of 15 residues. V was pared by 5 bases and J by 7 bases, with 21 bases between. This CDR3 reads CASRSGTSRVRGYTF. The CDR3 region has the DNA TGTGCCAGCAGGAGCGGGACCTCCCGCGTCCGTGGCTACACCTTC.

The chain is built from TRBV5-1 and TRBJ2-5, with D unresolved. Trimming took 0 bases from V and 4 from J, leaving 16 bases between them. Germline-derived CDR1 and CDR2 are SGHRS and YFSETQ. The CDR3 totals 16 residues. In nucleotides, the CDR3 is TGCGCCAGCAGCTTGGACCCGGGCCCCCAAGGAGAGACCCAGTACTTC. Residues: CASSLDPGPQGETQYF. Supplemented by reference TRBV5-1 and TRBJ2-5, the full variable domain reads KAGVTQTPRYLIKTRGQQVTLSCSPISGHRSVSWYQQTPGQGLQFLFEYFSETQRNKGNFPGRFSGRQFSNSRSEMNVSTLELGDSALYLCASSLDPGPQGETQYFGPGTRLLVL.

The chain employs TRBV28 and TRBJ2-7; no firm D call. Trimming took 6 bases from V and 2 from J, leaving 11 bases between them. Germline V lookup: CDR1 MDHEN, CDR2 SYDVKM. CDR3 length: 13 residues. The CDR3 DNA reads TGTGCCAGCAGCCCCAGTCCACCCTACGAGCAGTACTTC. Its protein product is CASSPSPPYEQYF.

The CDR3 sequence: CASSLTGQFDEQYF. The CDR3 DNA is TGTGCCAGCAGCTTAACGGGGCAGTTCGACGAGCAGTACTTC. The rearrangement uses TRBV7-3 and TRBJ2-7; D may be TRBD1 (5 bases). Trimming removed 0 bases from V and 5 bases from J, with 11 bases in between. The germline V gene encodes CDR1 SGHTA and CDR2 FQGTGA. This CDR3 is built from 14 residues.

The chain couples TRBV12-5 to TRBJ2-5, with unresolved D. The CDR3 is 13 amino acids. Trimming removed 6 bases from V and 4 bases from J, with 12 bases in between. Germline CDR1 LGHNT, CDR2 FRNRAP. The CDR3 DNA reads as TGTGCTAGTGGACGGAATTACGTAGAGACCCAGTACTTC. Protein product: CASGRNYVETQYF.

The chain carries TRBV7-9 and TRBJ2-2, with TRBD2 matching 14 bases. Germline V CDR1 and CDR2: SEHNR, FQNEAQ (reference sequence). CDR3 length: 17 residues. J lost 2 bases, V lost 3 bases, and 2 bases had no gene match. In DNA form, the CDR3 reads TGTGCCAGCAGCTTGACTAGCGGGAGGGTTAACACCGGGGAGCTGTTTTTT. Its protein is CASSLTSGRVNTGELFF.

The rearrangement links TRBV2 to TRBJ1-1, with D perhaps matching TRBD1 (5 bases). This CDR3 spans 19 amino acids. CDR1 and CDR2 from the germline V gene are SNHLY and FYNNEI. Trimming removed 2 bases from V and 1 base from J, with 23 bases in between. CDR3 loop: CASSERRVTLGTANTEAFF. Written as DNA, the CDR3 is TGTGCCAGCAGTGAAAGGCGAGTTACCTTGGGGACCGCGAACACTGAAGCTTTCTTT.

The V call is TRBV14, the J call TRBJ2-3, with 7 positions matching TRBD2. J lost 0 bases, V lost 4 bases, and 7 bases had no gene match. The CDR3 extends over 16 amino acids. From germline, CDR1 is SGHDN and CDR2 FVKESK. This CDR3 is CASSPLTSSSTDTQYF. Written as DNA, the CDR3 is TGTGCCAGCAGCCCATTGACTAGCAGTAGCACAGATACGCAGTATTTT.

The rearrangement joins TRBV18 to TRBJ2-1, with TRBD2 as a possible D gene (6 bases). V was cut by 0 bases and J by 8 bases, with 11 bases left in between. CDR3 length: 14 residues. Per the germline V gene, CDR1 is KGHSH and CDR2 is LQKENI. The CDR3 protein is CASSPPTGVDEQFF. Written as DNA, the CDR3 is TGTGCCAGCTCACCACCGACGGGAGTAGATGAGCAGTTCTTC.

The rearrangement links TRBV5-6 to TRBJ1-5; D uncertain. The V gene lost 1 base and the J gene lost 2 bases, with 13 bases spanning the gap. The germline gives CDR1 SGHDT, CDR2 YYEEEE. The CDR3 consists of 16 residues. The CDR3: CASSLRVGIGNQPQHF. CDR3 sequence (DNA): TGTGCCAGCAGCTTGAGAGTCGGAATCGGCAATCAGCCCCAGCATTTT.

V gene TRBV27 combines with J gene TRBJ2-7; tentatively, D is TRBD1 (5 bases). The germline V and J ends were trimmed by 4 bases and 1 base, with 20 bases remaining between them. The CDR3 length is 17 residues. CDR1 is MNHEY, CDR2 SMNVEV, per germline (reference sequence). Here the CDR3 reads CASSSRRIRVYSYEQYF. The CDR3, as DNA: TGTGCCAGCAGTTCCAGGAGAATCAGGGTTTATTCCTACGAGCAGTACTTC.

The chain combines TRBV9 with TRBJ1-2; a weak D match, TRBD1 (5 bases). Per germline, CDR1 SGDLS and CDR2 YYNGEE. CDR3 length: 13 amino acids. The ends were cut back, 3 bases at V and 8 bases at J, with 14 bases in the middle. Here the CDR3 DNA reads TGTGCCAGCAGCGCCACCGGGACGCGAGGCTACACCTTC. Its translation is CASSATGTRGYTF.

J is TRBJ2-7 and V is TRBV19; 7 positions agree with TRBD1. CDR1 and CDR2 (germline): LNHDA, SQIVND (reference sequence). The CDR3 sequence is 15 residues long. V shed 6 bases, J shed 1 base, and the junction held 9 bases outside the gene matches. The CDR3 region is CASRPRSGQSYEQYF. Here the CDR3 DNA reads TGTGCCAGTAGACCTCGGTCGGGACAGTCCTACGAGCAGTACTTC. Filled out from reference TRBV19 and TRBJ2-7, the complete variable domain reads DGGITQSPKYLFRKEGQNVTLSCEQNLNHDAMYWYRQDPGQGLRLIYYSQIVNDFQKGDIAEGYSVSREKKESFPLTVTSAQKNPTAFYLCASRPRSGQSYEQYFGPGTRLTVT.

V is TRBV6-1 and J is TRBJ1-5, with unresolved D. The CDR3 runs 14 residues. The germline V and J ends were trimmed by 6 bases and 1 base, with 10 bases remaining between them. Germline V CDR1 and CDR2: MNHNS, SASEGT. The CDR3: CASSLGRSNQPQHF. The CDR3 DNA follows: TGTGCCAGCAGCCTCGGACGGAGCAATCAGCCCCAGCATTTT.

DNA of the CDR3: TGTGCCAGCAGCTTGGCTGTCCCGAACACTGAAGCTTTCTTT. Translation gives CASSLAVPNTEAFF. The chain combines TRBV5-6 with TRBJ1-1, with D unresolved. The V gene lost 0 bases and the J gene lost 1 base, with 7 bases spanning the gap. CDR3 length: 14 residues. In germline, CDR1 is SGHDT, CDR2 YYEEEE. The entire variable domain, with the rest obtained from reference TRBV5-6 and TRBJ1-1, is as follows: DAGVTQSPTHLIKTRGQQVTLRCSPKSGHDTVSWYQQALGQGPQFIFQYYEEEERQRGNFPDRFSGHQFPNYSSELNVNALLLGDSALYLCASSLAVPNTEAFFGQGTRLTVV.

On this clone: Other DNA sequences from this sample encode an identical CDR3 as well. The chain recombines TRBV5-1 with TRBJ1-1; the D gene is possibly TRBD1 (5 bases). The CDR3 loop spans 14 amino acids. Germline CDR1 and CDR2: SGHRS and YFSETQ. Trimming took off 3 bases at V and 1 base at J, with 10 bases between the two ends. DNA for the CDR3: TGCGCCAGCAGCTCTGGGCAGGGGAACACTGAAGCTTTCTTT. It codes for CASSSGQGNTEAFF.

V gene TRBV6-1 combines with J gene TRBJ2-1; the D gene is possibly TRBD2 (5 bases). The V end was cut by 7 bases, the J end by 7 bases, with 17 bases between. The CDR3 has 14 amino acids. The V gene's germline CDR1 is MNHNS and CDR2 SASEGT. The CDR3 bases are TGTGCCAGCATCCCGACTATAGTCGGGAATGAGCAGTTCTTC. It specifies CASIPTIVGNEQFF.

The chain is built from TRBV9 and TRBJ1-2; 9 nucleotides agree with TRBD1. V gave up 0 bases and J gave up 5 bases; unmatched junction bases: 2. The CDR3 covers 14 residues. Germline CDR1 reads SGDLS; CDR2 reads YYNGEE. DNA of the CDR3: TGTGCCAGCAGCGTAGGCGGGACAGGGTATGGCTACACCTTC. Translating it yields CASSVGGTGYGYTF.

V gene TRBV7-2 combines with J gene TRBJ2-1, with 10 bases matching TRBD2. V shed 1 base, J shed 10 bases, and the junction held 16 bases outside the gene matches. The CDR3 loop spans 18 amino acids. Germline assignment: CDR1 SGHTA and CDR2 FQGNSA. DNA of the CDR3: TGTGCCAGCAGCTTAGTCCGAAAACTAGCGGGAATACGATCGGAGCAGTTCTTC. Encoded protein: CASSLVRKLAGIRSEQFF. The whole variable domain, filled in from reference TRBV7-2 and TRBJ2-1, reads GAGVSQSPSNKVTEKGKDVELRCDPISGHTALYWYRQSLGQGLEFLIYFQGNSAPDKSGLPSDRFSAERTGGSVSTLTIQRTQQEDSAVYLCASSLVRKLAGIRSEQFFGPGTRLTVL.

This clone was counted once. The genes are TRBV5-5 and TRBJ2-5, with D perhaps matching TRBD2 (6 bases). Between the trimmed V and J ends, which lost 1 base and 1 base, there was a span of 8 bases. Germline V gives CDR1 SGHKS, CDR2 YYEKEE (reference sequence). This CDR3 has 14 residues. CDR3 DNA: TGTGCCAGCAGCTTGAGGAGGGGCCAAGAGACCCAGTACTTC. It yields the protein CASSLRRGQETQYF.

CDR3: CASSLVASGTPLPQHF. CDR3 sequence (DNA): TGTGCCAGCAGCTTGGTAGCATCAGGGACACCCTTACCCCAGCATTTT. This sequence joins TRBV5-5 and TRBJ1-5, with D tentatively TRBD1 (6 bases). With 0 bases removed from V and 10 bases from J, the gap between germline ends came to 20 bases. Germline V gene sequence: CDR1 SGHKS, CDR2 YYEKEE (reference sequence). The CDR3 sequence is 16 residues long. Using reference TRBV5-5 and TRBJ1-5 for the parts outside the CDR3, the full variable domain is DAGVTQSPTHLIKTRGQQVTLRCSPISGHKSVSWYQQVLGQGPQFIFQYYEKEERGRGNFPDRFSARQFPNYSSELNVNALLLGDSALYLCASSLVASGTPLPQHFGDGTRLSIL.

The V and J genes are TRBV7-2 and TRBJ2-7; TRBD2 matches 11 bases. The CDR3 contains 18 residues. Germline CDR1 reads SGHTA; CDR2 reads FQGNSA. V dropped 0 bases and J dropped 1; count of bases not matched to a gene: 8. The CDR3 DNA reads TGTGCCAGCAGCTTAGCTGCTAGCGGGAGGACTTTGTCCTACGAGCAGTACTTC. Amino acid sequence: CASSLAASGRTLSYEQYF.